The 26 T cell receptor beta chains below were found in one sample sequenced in a study of blood T cell repertoires in COVID-19. TCRdb keeps only in-frame clones here, not all; method: immunoSEQ multiplex PCR. The sample holds about 410,000 clones, nearly 90% seen once. The sequenced sample was PBMCs or T cells enriched from blood (not recorded which). The source of these receptors is a woman between 25 and 40 years old who had recovered from COVID-19.

The V call is TRBV4-1, the J call TRBJ1-4; 8 bases map to TRBD1. Germline V lookup: CDR1 MGHRA, CDR2 YSYEKL. After removal of 0 bases from V and 8 bases from J, the junction contained 5 bases not matched to a gene. The CDR3 spans 15 residues. The CDR3 here is CASSQDTGGREKLFF. The CDR3 region has the DNA TGCGCCAGCAGCCAAGATACAGGGGGACGGGAAAAACTGTTTTTT.

This chain uses TRBV5-1 with TRBJ2-1, with 8 bases fitting TRBD2. After removal of 0 bases from V and 2 bases from J, the junction contained 1 base not matched to a gene. This CDR3 region has 15 residues. The germline gives CDR1 SGHRS, CDR2 YFSETQ. CDR3 protein: CASSLERETYNEQFF. CDR3 DNA: TGCGCCAGCAGCTTGGAGCGGGAGACCTACAATGAGCAGTTCTTC. The full variable domain, its missing parts supplied by reference TRBV5-1 and TRBJ2-1, is KAGVTQTPRYLIKTRGQQVTLSCSPISGHRSVSWYQQTPGQGLQFLFEYFSETQRNKGNFPGRFSGRQFSNSRSEMNVSTLELGDSALYLCASSLERETYNEQFFGPGTRLTVL.

The chain is built from TRBV7-3 and TRBJ1-6, with D uncertain. Germline V gene lookup returns CDR1 SGHTA and CDR2 FQGTGA. V shed 1 base and J shed 8 bases, with 27 bases lying between them. This CDR3 spans 20 amino acids. The CDR3 sequence: CASSLKLADGAYKEDSPLHF. The CDR3 DNA reads TGTGCCAGCAGCTTAAAACTTGCGGATGGCGCCTATAAGGAGGATTCACCCCTCCACTTT.

V is TRBV27 and J is TRBJ2-2; D is ambiguous. The CDR3 runs to 16 residues. Germline loops: CDR1 MNHEY, CDR2 SMNVEV (reference sequence). Trimming took off 3 bases at V and 6 bases at J, with 17 bases between the two ends. CDR3 nucleotide sequence: TGTGCCAGCAGTTTTTACCAAGACTCTCATCCCGGGGAGCTGTTTTTT. Translation: CASSFYQDSHPGELFF.

This clone appeared many times. This rearrangement joins TRBV5-1 to TRBJ2-7, with a possible D match to TRBD1 (5 bases). CDR3 size: 13 residues. Germline CDR1 and CDR2: SGHRS and YFSETQ. Trimming left V 0 bases short and J 4 bases short, with 8 bases between. The CDR3 sequence is CASSLEGRYEQYF. The CDR3, as DNA: TGCGCCAGCAGCTTGGAGGGGCGATACGAGCAGTACTTC. The whole variable domain, remainder taken from reference TRBV5-1 and TRBJ2-7, is KAGVTQTPRYLIKTRGQQVTLSCSPISGHRSVSWYQQTPGQGLQFLFEYFSETQRNKGNFPGRFSGRQFSNSRSEMNVSTLELGDSALYLCASSLEGRYEQYFGPGTRLTVT.

This clone was picked up a small number of times. The chain is built from TRBV15 and TRBJ2-1, with D maybe TRBD1 (5 bases). CDR1 is LNHNV and CDR2 is YYDKDF in the germline V gene (reference sequence). This CDR3 spans 14 amino acids. Trimming removed 0 bases from V and 8 bases from J, with 11 bases in between. CDR3 protein: CATSRDRVGDEQFF. CDR3 nucleotide sequence: TGTGCCACCAGCAGAGACAGGGTCGGCGATGAGCAGTTCTTC.

V usage is TRBV5-1 and J usage is TRBJ2-3, with no clear D. The length of the CDR3 is 14 residues. V dropped 1 base and J dropped 0 bases, with 6 bases sitting between them. The germline gives CDR1 SGHRS, CDR2 YFSETQ. CDR3 sequence: CASSLTRSTDTQYF. In nucleotides, the CDR3 is TGCGCCAGCAGCTTGACAAGAAGCACAGATACGCAGTATTTT.

This sequence joins TRBV12-2 and TRBJ1-1; the table's TRBD1 call for D was not verified on the DNA. TRBV12-2 is marked as a pseudogene. The CDR3 covers 20 residues. CDR3 nucleotides: TGTGCAAGGACCGATCTCCCTTCACAGGGGGGACCATCCGTGAACACTGAAGCTTTCTTT. This codes for CARTDLPSQGGPSVNTEAFF.

The chain is built from TRBV4-1 and TRBJ2-3; 8 bases are shared with TRBD2. Germline CDR1 and CDR2: MGHRA and YSYEKL. Trimming removed 6 bases from V and 1 base from J; junction bases left unmatched: 3. The CDR3 totals 14 residues. This CDR3 is CASRLSGGTDTQYF. The CDR3 DNA sequence: TGCGCCAGCAGACTTAGCGGGGGCACAGATACGCAGTATTTT.

The CDR3: CASSVPGQVSLLEQYF. CDR3 nucleotide sequence: TGTGCCAGCAGCGTCCCGGGACAGGTTTCTCTCCTCGAGCAGTACTTC. The chain links TRBV7-9 to TRBJ2-7; TRBD1 matches at 8 bases. V was clipped by 5 bases and J by 6 bases; unmatched bases: 15. Germline CDR1 is SEHNR and CDR2 is FQNEAQ (reference sequence). The CDR3 sequence is 16 residues long.

The rearrangement joins TRBV4-2 to TRBJ2-7; 7 bases match TRBD2. V lost 0 bases and J lost 3; bases outside the gene matches: 8. Germline lookup yields CDR1 LGHNA and CDR2 YNFKEQ. This CDR3 region has 16 residues. The DNA for the CDR3 is TGTGCCAGCAGCCAAGATTCGGAAGCGGGACGCTACGAGCAGTACTTC. Its protein product is CASSQDSEAGRYEQYF.

This clone was seen only once. The V and J genes are TRBV21-1 and TRBJ1-1; TRBD1 was called by the table and not checked on the DNA. TRBV21-1 corresponds to a pseudogene. This CDR3 has 16 residues. The CDR3 here is CASSKGTGGARTEAFF. The CDR3 DNA sequence: TGTGCCAGCAGCAAAGGGACAGGGGGCGCGAGGACTGAAGCTTTCTTT.

This chain joins TRBV27 and TRBJ2-6, with 8 bases that match TRBD2. CDR3 size: 15 residues. J gave up 3 bases and V 6 bases, and 4 bases lay outside the gene matches. CDR1 MNHEY and CDR2 SMNVEV come from the germline V gene (reference sequence). Here the CDR3 DNA reads TGTGCCAGCAGGCCAAGCGGGGGTGGGGCCAACGTCCTGACTTTC. This gives the protein CASRPSGGGANVLTF.

As to this clone: Other DNA variants within this sample encode the same CDR3. The V call is TRBV28, the J call TRBJ1-1; TRBD1 might be the D (5 bases). Germline V gene sequence: CDR1 MDHEN, CDR2 SYDVKM. Trimming cost V 6 bases and J 6 bases, with 11 bases left between them. The CDR3 runs 12 residues. CDR3 residues: CASSLQGSEAFF. As DNA, the CDR3 is TGTGCCAGCAGCCTTCAGGGCTCTGAAGCTTTCTTT.

Notes on this clone: The same CDR3 arises from other DNA sequences in this sample as well. The J gene is TRBJ2-7, the V gene TRBV20-1, with D perhaps TRBD2 (5 bases). Germline CDR1 reads DFQATT; CDR2 reads SNEGSKA (reference sequence). The CDR3 totals 11 residues. V was trimmed by 1 base and J by 6 bases, leaving 7 bases between them. In DNA form, the CDR3 reads TGCAGTGCTAGAGTCGGGGTCGAGCAGTACTTC. Its translation: CSARVGVEQYF.

J is TRBJ2-2 and V is TRBV28; a possible D gene is TRBD1 (6 bases). This CDR3 has 15 amino acids. With 6 bases removed from V and 5 bases from J, the gap between germline ends came to 16 bases. Germline V gene sequence: CDR1 MDHEN, CDR2 SYDVKM. The chain's CDR3 is CASRSVAGDTGELFF. In DNA, the CDR3 is TGTGCCAGCAGGTCCGTGGCAGGGGATACCGGGGAGCTGTTTTTT.

V and J are TRBV18 and TRBJ2-1, with 11 bases fitting TRBD1. The CDR3 consists of 17 residues. Per the germline V gene, CDR1 is KGHSH and CDR2 is LQKENI. The V gene end was trimmed by 3 bases and the J gene end by 2 bases; junction bases not matched to a gene: 6. CDR3 amino acids: CASSPSWTGGTYNEQFF. In nucleotides, the CDR3 is TGTGCCAGCTCACCCTCTTGGACAGGGGGCACCTACAATGAGCAGTTCTTC.

The V call is TRBV15, the J call TRBJ2-7; 9 positions match TRBD2. This CDR3 comprises 13 residues. The V gene's germline CDR1 is LNHNV and CDR2 YYDKDF (reference sequence). J gave up 4 bases and V 4 bases, and 2 bases lay outside the gene matches. CDR3: CATSTGLAYEQYF. In DNA form, the CDR3 reads TGTGCCACCAGCACCGGACTAGCGTACGAGCAGTACTTC. The full variable domain, in which reference TRBV15 and TRBJ2-7 provide the parts outside the CDR3, is DAMVIQNPRYQVTQFGKPVTLSCSQTLNHNVMYWYQQKSSQAPKLLFHYYDKDFNNEADTPDNFQSRRPNTSFCFLDIRSPGLGDTAMYLCATSTGLAYEQYFGPGTRLTVT.

V gene TRBV28 combines with J gene TRBJ2-1, with D uncertain. V lost 6 bases, J lost 10 bases, and 13 bases lay in between. The CDR3 is 12 amino acids. Germline V CDR1 and CDR2: MDHEN, SYDVKM. The CDR3 coding sequence is TGTGCCAGCAGCCCATTGTTAGCAGAGCAGTTCTTC. Protein: CASSPLLAEQFF.

This chain uses TRBV5-1 with TRBJ2-7, with 7 bases matching TRBD2. The length of the CDR3 is 14 residues. CDR1 is SGHRS and CDR2 is YFSETQ in the germline V gene. Trimming cost V 6 bases and J 6 bases; bases outside gene matches: 12. CDR3 residues: CASISTGGSGEQYF. The CDR3 DNA sequence: TGCGCCAGCATTAGTACTGGCGGGAGTGGCGAGCAGTACTTC.

This chain joins TRBV12-5 and TRBJ2-5; a possible D gene is TRBD2 (5 bases). Germline V CDR1 and CDR2: LGHNT, FRNRAP. Trimming stripped 3 bases from V and 9 bases from J, with 14 bases between. The length of the CDR3 is 13 residues. CDR3 amino acids: CASGFGTAGAQYF. DNA of the CDR3: TGTGCTAGTGGTTTTGGAACGGCCGGGGCCCAGTACTTC. The full variable domain, in which reference TRBV12-5 and TRBJ2-5 provide the parts outside the CDR3, is DARVTQTPRHKVTEMGQEVTMRCQPILGHNTVFWYRQTMMQGLELLAYFRNRAPLDDSGMPKDRFSAEMPDATLATLKIQPSEPRDSAVYFCASGFGTAGAQYFGPGTRLLVL.

For the CDR3, the DNA is TGTGCCAGCACCCGACAGGGTGGTTCACCCCTCCACTTT. It translates to CASTRQGGSPLHF. The chain has TRBV12-3 or TRBV12-4 and TRBJ1-6; 7 nucleotides line up with TRBD1. Trimming removed 7 bases from V and 9 bases from J; junction bases left unmatched: 6. This CDR3 is 13 amino acids long.

This chain links TRBV12-5 with TRBJ2-7; weak D call: TRBD1 (6 bases). The ends were cut back, 7 bases at V and 5 bases at J, with 18 bases in the middle. This CDR3 spans 14 amino acids. Germline V gene data show CDR1 as LGHNT and CDR2 as FRNRAP. In DNA form, the CDR3 reads TGTGCTAGTGCCCTAGGTCAGGGGTCCGACGAGCAGTACTTC. Translated: CASALGQGSDEQYF.

This rearrangement joins TRBV2 to TRBJ2-2; D not certain. CDR1 is SNHLY, CDR2 FYNNEI, per germline. The CDR3 has 15 amino acids. Trimming pared 10 bases from V and 4 bases from J, leaving 19 bases between. The CDR3 reads CATSLDQTGTGELFF. CDR3 in DNA: TGTGCCACCTCTCTAGACCAGACCGGCACCGGGGAGCTGTTTTTT.

V and J are TRBV5-6 and TRBJ2-7, with D possibly matching TRBD1 (5 bases). The germline V and J ends were trimmed by 4 bases and 4 bases, with 12 bases remaining between them. CDR1 is SGHDT, CDR2 YYEEEE, per germline. The CDR3 has 13 residues. The CDR3 loop reads CASSTRAQYEQYF. The CDR3 DNA reads TGTGCCAGCAGCACCAGGGCCCAATACGAGCAGTACTTC. Drawing the rest from reference TRBV5-6 and TRBJ2-7, the complete variable domain is DAGVTQSPTHLIKTRGQQVTLRCSPKSGHDTVSWYQQALGQGPQFIFQYYEEEERQRGNFPDRFSGHQFPNYSSELNVNALLLGDSALYLCASSTRAQYEQYFGPGTRLTVT.

The CDR3 coding sequence is TGTGCCAGCAGCGTAGAAGGGGGCGAGCAGTACTTC. It yields the protein CASSVEGGEQYF. The rearrangement joins TRBV9 to TRBJ2-7; tentative D call: TRBD1 (6 bases). The V and J ends lost 0 bases and 6 bases respectively, with 7 bases between them. Germline V gene sequence: CDR1 SGDLS, CDR2 YYNGEE. CDR3 length: 12 residues.